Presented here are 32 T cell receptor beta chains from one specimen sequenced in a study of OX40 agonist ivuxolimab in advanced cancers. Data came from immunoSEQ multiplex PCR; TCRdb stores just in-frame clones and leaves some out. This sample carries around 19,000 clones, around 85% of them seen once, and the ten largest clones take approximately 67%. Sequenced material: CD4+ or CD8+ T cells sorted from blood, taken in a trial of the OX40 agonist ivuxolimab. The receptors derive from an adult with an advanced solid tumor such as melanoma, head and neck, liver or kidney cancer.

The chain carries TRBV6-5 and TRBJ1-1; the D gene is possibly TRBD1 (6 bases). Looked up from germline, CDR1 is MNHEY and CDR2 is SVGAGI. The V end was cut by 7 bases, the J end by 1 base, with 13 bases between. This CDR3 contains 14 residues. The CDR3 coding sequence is TGTGCCAGCACCACGGGAGGGGGGAACACTGAAGCTTTCTTT. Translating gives CASTTGGGNTEAFF.

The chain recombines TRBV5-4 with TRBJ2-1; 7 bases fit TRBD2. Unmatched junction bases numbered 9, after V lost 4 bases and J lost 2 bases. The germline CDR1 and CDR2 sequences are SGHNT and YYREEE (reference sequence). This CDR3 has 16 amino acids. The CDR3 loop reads CASSLGQGGTYNEQFF. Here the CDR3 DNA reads TGTGCCAGCAGCCTGGGGCAGGGAGGGACCTACAATGAGCAGTTCTTC.

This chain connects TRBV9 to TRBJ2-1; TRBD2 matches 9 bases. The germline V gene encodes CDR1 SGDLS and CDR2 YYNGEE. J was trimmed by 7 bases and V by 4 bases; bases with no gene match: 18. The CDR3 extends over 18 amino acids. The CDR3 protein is CASSPEGAGGPGSNEQFF. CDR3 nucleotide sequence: TGTGCCAGCAGCCCCGAGGGGGCGGGGGGGCCAGGGTCAAATGAGCAGTTCTTC.

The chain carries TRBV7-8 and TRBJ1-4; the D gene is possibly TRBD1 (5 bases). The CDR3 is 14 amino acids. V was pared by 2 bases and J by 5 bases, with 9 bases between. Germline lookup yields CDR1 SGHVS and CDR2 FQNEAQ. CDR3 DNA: TGTGCCAGCAGCTTATGGGGGAGCAATGAAAAACTGTTTTTT. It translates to CASSLWGSNEKLFF.

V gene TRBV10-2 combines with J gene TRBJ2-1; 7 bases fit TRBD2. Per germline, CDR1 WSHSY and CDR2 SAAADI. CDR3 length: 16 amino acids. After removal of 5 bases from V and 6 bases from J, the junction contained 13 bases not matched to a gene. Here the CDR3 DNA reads TGCGCCAGCAGTAATCCGGGACTAACGGGAGCCAATGAGCAGTTCTTC. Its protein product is CASSNPGLTGANEQFF.

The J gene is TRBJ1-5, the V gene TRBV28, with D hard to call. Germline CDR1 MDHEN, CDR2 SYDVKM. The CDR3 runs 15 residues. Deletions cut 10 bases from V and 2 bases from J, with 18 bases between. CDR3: CATGVVGLGNQPQHF. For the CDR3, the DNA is TGTGCCACCGGCGTAGTTGGGTTGGGCAATCAGCCCCAGCATTTT. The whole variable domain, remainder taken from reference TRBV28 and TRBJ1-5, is DVKVTQSSRYLVKRTGEKVFLECVQDMDHENMFWYRQDPGLGLRLIYFSYDVKMKEKGDIPEGYSVSREKKERFSLILESASTNQTSMYLCATGVVGLGNQPQHFGDGTRLSIL.

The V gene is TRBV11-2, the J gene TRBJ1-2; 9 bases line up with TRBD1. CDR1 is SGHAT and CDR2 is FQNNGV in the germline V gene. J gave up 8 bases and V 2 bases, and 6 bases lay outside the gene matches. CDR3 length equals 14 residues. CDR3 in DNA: TGTGCCAGCAGCTTACGGGGACAGGGCAGCGGCTACACCTTC. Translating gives CASSLRGQGSGYTF.

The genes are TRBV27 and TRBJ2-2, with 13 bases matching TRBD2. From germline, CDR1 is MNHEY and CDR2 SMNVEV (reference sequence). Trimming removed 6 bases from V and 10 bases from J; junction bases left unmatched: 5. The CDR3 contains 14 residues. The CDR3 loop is CASSQLAGGLELFF. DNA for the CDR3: TGTGCCAGCAGCCAACTAGCGGGGGGGCTGGAGCTGTTTTTT.

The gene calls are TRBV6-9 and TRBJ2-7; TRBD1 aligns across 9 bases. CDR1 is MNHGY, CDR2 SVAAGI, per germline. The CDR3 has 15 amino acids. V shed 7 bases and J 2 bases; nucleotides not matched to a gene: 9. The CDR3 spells CASTLSGTGPYEQYF. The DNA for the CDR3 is TGTGCCAGCACCCTATCGGGGACAGGGCCCTACGAGCAGTACTTC.

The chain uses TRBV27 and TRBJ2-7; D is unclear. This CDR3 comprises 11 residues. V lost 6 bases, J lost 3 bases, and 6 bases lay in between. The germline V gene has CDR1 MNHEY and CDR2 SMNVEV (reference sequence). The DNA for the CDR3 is TGTGCCAGCAGGACGGGCTACGAGCAGTACTTC. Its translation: CASRTGYEQYF.

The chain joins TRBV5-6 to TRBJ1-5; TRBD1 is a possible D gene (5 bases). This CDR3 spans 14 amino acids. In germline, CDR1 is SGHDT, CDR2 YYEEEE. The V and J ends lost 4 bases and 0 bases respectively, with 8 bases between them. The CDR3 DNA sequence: TGTGCCAGCAGCCTGACAGATAGCAATCAGCCCCAGCATTTT. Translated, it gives CASSLTDSNQPQHF.

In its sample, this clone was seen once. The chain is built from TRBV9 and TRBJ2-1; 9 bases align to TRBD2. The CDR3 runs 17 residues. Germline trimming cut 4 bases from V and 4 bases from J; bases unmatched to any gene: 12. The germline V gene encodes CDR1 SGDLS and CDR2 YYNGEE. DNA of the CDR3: TGTGCCAGCAGCATTAGGGAAGGGACTAGCACTTACAATGAGCAGTTCTTC. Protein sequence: CASSIREGTSTYNEQFF.

CDR3 bases: TGTGCCAGCGGGGGGGACACCGGGGAGCTGTTTTTT. Its protein is CASGGDTGELFF. The chain couples TRBV5-4 to TRBJ2-2; 7 bases match TRBD2. Losses at the gene ends were 7 bases for V and 3 bases for J; bases not matched to a gene: 0. There are 12 residues in the CDR3. Germline loops: CDR1 SGHNT, CDR2 YYREEE (reference sequence).

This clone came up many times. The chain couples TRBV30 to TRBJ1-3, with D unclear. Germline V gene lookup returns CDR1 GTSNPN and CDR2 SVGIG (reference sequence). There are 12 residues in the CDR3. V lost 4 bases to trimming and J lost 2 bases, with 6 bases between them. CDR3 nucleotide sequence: TGTGCCTGGAAAAGGCCTGGAAACACCATATATTTT. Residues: CAWKRPGNTIYF.

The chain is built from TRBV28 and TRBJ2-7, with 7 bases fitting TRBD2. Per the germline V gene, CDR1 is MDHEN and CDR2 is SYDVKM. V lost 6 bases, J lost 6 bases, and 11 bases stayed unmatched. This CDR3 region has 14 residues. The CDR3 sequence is CASSPGLVSGEQYF. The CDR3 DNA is TGTGCCAGCAGCCCCGGACTAGTATCGGGCGAGCAGTACTTC.

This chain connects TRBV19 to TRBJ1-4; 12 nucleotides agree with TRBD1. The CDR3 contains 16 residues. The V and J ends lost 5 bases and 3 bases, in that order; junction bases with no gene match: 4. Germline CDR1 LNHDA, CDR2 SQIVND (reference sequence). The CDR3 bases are TGTGCCAGTAGTCCGGGACAGGGGGCGGCTAATGAAAAACTGTTTTTT. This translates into CASSPGQGAANEKLFF.

The CDR3 DNA is TGTGCCAGCAGTCCCGCAACAGCCCTTCCCTACGAGCAGTACTTC. It codes for CASSPATALPYEQYF. The V and J genes are TRBV27 and TRBJ2-7; D gene unclear. The CDR3 is 15 amino acids. CDR1 MNHEY and CDR2 SMNVEV come from the germline V gene (reference sequence). V lost 5 bases, J lost 2 bases, and 16 bases lay in between.

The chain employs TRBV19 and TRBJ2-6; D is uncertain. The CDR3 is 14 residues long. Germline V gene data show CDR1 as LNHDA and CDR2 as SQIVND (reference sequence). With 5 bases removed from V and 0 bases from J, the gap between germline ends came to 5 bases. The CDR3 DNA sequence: TGTGCCAGTAGTGTAAACTCTGGGGCCAACGTCCTGACTTTC. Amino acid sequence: CASSVNSGANVLTF.

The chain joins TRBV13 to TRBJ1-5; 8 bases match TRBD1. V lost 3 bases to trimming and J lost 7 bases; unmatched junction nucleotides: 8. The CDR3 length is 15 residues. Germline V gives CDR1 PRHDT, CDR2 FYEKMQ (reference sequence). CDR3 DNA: TGTGCCAGCAGCTTGAACGGACAGGGTAACCAGCCCCAGCATTTT. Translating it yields CASSLNGQGNQPQHF.

This CDR3 reads CASSQDASGGAYEQYF. The CDR3 DNA follows: TGCGCCAGCAGCCAAGACGCTAGCGGGGGGGCCTACGAGCAGTACTTC. The chain joins TRBV4-1 to TRBJ2-7, with TRBD2 matching 12 bases. The CDR3 is made up of 16 amino acids. Germline V gives CDR1 MGHRA, CDR2 YSYEKL. V was clipped by 0 bases and J by 2 bases; unmatched bases: 2.

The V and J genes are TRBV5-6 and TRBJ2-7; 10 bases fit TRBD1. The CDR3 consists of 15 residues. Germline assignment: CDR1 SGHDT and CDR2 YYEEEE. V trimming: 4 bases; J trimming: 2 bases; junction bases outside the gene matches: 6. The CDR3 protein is CASSGGDRGPYEQYF. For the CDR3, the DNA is TGTGCCAGCAGCGGTGGGGACAGGGGCCCCTACGAGCAGTACTTC. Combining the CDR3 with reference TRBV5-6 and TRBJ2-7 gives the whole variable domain DAGVTQSPTHLIKTRGQQVTLRCSPKSGHDTVSWYQQALGQGPQFIFQYYEEEERQRGNFPDRFSGHQFPNYSSELNVNALLLGDSALYLCASSGGDRGPYEQYFGPGTRLTVT.

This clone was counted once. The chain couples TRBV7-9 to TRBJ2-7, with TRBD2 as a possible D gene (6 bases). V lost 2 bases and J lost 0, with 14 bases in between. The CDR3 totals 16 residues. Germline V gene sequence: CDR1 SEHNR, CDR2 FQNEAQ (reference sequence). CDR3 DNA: TGTGCCAGCAGCTTAAATAGCGGAGAAAGCTCCTACGAGCAGTACTTC. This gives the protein CASSLNSGESSYEQYF.

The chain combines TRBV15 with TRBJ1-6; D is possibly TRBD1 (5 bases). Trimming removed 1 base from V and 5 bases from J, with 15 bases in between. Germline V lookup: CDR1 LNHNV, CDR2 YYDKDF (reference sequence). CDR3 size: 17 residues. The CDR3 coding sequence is TGTGCCACCAGCAGAGTGGTCAGGGAGGAAAATAATTCACCCCTCCACTTT. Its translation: CATSRVVREENNSPLHF.

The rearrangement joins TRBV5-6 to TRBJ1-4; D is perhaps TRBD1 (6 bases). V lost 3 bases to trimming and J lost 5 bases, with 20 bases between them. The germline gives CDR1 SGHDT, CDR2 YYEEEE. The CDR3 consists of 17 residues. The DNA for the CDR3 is TGTGCCAGCAGCTCCCCCGACCAGGGGTTCAGGAATGAAAAACTGTTTTTT. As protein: CASSSPDQGFRNEKLFF.

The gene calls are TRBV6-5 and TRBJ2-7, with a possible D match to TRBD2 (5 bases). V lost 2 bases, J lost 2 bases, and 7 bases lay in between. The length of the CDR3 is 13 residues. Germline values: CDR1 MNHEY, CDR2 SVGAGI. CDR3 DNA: TGTGCCAGCAGTTACCCCGGGGCCTACGAGCAGTACTTC. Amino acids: CASSYPGAYEQYF.

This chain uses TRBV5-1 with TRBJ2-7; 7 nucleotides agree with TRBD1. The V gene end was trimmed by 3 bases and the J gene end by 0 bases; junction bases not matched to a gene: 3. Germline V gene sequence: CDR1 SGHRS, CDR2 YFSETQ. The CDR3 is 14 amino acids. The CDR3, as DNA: TGCGCCAGCAGCTCCGGGACAGACTCCTACGAGCAGTACTTC. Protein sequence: CASSSGTDSYEQYF.

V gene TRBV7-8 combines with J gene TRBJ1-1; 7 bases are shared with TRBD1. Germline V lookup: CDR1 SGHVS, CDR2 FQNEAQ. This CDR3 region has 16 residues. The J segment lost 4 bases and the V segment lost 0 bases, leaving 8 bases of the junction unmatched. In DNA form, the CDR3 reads TGTGCCAGCAGCTTAGCGTCTGGACAGGTTTTCACTGAAGCTTTCTTT. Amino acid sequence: CASSLASGQVFTEAFF.

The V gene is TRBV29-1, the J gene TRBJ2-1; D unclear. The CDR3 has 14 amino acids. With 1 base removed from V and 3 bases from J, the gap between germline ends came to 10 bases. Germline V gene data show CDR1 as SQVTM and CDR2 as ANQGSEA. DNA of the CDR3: TGCAGCGTTGAAGCTTACCGGGTCTACAATGAGCAGTTCTTC. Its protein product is CSVEAYRVYNEQFF.

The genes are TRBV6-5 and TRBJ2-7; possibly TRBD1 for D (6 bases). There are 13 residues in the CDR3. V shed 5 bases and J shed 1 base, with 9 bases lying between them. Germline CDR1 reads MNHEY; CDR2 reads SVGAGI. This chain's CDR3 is CASSTGHSYEQYF. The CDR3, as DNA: TGTGCCAGCAGTACAGGGCATTCCTACGAGCAGTACTTC.

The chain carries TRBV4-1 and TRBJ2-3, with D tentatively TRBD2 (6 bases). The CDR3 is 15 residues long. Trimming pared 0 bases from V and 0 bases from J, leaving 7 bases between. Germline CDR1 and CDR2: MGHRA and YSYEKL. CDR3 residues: CASSQDSGSTDTQYF. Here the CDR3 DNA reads TGCGCCAGCAGCCAAGACAGCGGGAGCACAGATACGCAGTATTTT.

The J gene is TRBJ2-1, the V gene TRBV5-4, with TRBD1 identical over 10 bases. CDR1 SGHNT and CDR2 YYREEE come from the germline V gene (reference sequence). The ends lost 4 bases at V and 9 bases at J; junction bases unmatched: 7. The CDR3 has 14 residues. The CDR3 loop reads CASSVDRGQGEQFF. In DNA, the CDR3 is TGTGCCAGCAGCGTCGACAGGGGGCAAGGTGAGCAGTTCTTC.

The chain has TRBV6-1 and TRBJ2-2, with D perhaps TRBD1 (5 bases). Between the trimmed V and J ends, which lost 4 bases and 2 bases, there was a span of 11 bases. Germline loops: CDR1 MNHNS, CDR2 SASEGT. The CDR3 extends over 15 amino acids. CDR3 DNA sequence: TGTGCCAGCAGTGGGTGGCAGGGAAACACCGGGGAGCTGTTTTTT. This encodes CASSGWQGNTGELFF.